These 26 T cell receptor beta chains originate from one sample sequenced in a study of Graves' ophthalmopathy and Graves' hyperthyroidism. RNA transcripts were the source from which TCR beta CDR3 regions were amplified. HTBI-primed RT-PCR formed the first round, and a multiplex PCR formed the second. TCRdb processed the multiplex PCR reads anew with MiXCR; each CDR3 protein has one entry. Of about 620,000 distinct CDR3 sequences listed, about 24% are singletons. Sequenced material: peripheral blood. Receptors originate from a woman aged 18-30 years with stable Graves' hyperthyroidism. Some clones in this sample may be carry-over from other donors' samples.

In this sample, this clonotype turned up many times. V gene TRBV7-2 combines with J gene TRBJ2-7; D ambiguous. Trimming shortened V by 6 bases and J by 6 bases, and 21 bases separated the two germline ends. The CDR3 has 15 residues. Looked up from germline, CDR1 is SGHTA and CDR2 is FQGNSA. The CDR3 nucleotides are TGTGCCAGCAGAAGCAGCCGAGACGGTCTCTTCGAGCAGTACTTC. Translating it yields CASRSSRDGLFEQYF.

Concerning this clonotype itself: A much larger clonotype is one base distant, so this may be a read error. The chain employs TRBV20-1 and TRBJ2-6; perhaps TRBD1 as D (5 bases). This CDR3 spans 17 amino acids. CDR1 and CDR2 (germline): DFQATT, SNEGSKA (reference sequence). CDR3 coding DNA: TGCAGTGCCCCTGGAACGGCGGAGAACTCTGGGGCCAACATCCTGACTTTC. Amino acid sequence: CSAPGTAENSGANILTF.

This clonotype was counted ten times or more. The CDR3 protein is CASRRGGNTEAFF. CDR3 coding DNA: TGTGCCAGCAGAAGGGGGGGGAACACTGAAGCTTTCTTT. The chain employs TRBV6-2 or TRBV6-3 and TRBJ1-1, with TRBD1 as a possible D gene (6 bases). V was pared by 6 bases and J by 1 base, with 9 bases between. The CDR3 extends over 13 amino acids. Germline V CDR1 and CDR2: MNHEY, SVGEGT.

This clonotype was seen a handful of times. The CDR3 nucleotides are TGTGCCAGCAGTACAGCGGGGGAAAAAGTGGACGAGCAGTACTTC. Translated, it gives CASSTAGEKVDEQYF. The V and J genes are TRBV6-1 and TRBJ2-7; 8 bases agree with TRBD2. In germline, CDR1 is MNHNS, CDR2 SASEGT. V shed 5 bases and J 5 bases; nucleotides not matched to a gene: 11. The CDR3 is 15 amino acids.

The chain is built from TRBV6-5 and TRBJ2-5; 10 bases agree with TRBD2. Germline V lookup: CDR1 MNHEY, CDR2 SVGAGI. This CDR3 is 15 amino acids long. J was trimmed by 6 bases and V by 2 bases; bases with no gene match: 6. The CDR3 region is CASSYQAGGVKTQYF. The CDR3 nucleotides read TGTGCCAGCAGTTACCAAGCGGGGGGGGTGAAGACCCAGTACTTC.

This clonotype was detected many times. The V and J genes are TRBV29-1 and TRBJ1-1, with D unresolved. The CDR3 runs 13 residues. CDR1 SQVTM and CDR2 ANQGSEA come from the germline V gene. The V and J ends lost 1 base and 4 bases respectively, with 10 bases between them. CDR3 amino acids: CSVEVGRFTEAFF. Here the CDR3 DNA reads TGCAGCGTTGAAGTAGGGAGGTTCACTGAAGCTTTCTTT.

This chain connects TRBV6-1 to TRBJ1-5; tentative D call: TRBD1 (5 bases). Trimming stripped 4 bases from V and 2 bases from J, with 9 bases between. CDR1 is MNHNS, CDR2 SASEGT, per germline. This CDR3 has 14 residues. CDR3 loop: CASSGGFGNQPQHF. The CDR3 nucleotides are TGTGCCAGCAGTGGGGGGTTTGGCAATCAGCCCCAGCATTTT.

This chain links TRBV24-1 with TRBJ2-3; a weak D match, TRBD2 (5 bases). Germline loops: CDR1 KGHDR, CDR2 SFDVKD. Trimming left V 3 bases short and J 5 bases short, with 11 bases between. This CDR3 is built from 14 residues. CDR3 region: CATSDPEGLDTQYF. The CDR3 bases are TGTGCCACCAGTGATCCCGAGGGATTAGATACGCAGTATTTT.

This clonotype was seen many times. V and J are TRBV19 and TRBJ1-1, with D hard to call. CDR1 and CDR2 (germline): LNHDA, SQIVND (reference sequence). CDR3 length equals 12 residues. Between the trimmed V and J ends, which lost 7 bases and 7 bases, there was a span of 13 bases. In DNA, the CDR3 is TGTGCCAGTACCCTCCGGGGTGGTGAAGCTTTCTTT. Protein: CASTLRGGEAFF.

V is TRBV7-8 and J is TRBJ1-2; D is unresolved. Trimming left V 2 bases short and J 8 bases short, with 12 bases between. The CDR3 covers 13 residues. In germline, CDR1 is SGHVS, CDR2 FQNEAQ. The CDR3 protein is CASSLNKGLGYTF. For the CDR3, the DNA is TGTGCCAGCAGCTTAAATAAGGGTCTAGGCTACACCTTC.

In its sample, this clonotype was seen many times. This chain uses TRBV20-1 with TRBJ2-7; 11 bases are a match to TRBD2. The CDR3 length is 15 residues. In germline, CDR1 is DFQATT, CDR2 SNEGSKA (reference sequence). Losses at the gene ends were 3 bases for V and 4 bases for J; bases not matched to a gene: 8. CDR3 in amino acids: CSARSGGTSGYEQYF. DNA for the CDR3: TGCAGTGCTAGGAGTGGGGGGACTAGCGGTTACGAGCAGTACTTC.

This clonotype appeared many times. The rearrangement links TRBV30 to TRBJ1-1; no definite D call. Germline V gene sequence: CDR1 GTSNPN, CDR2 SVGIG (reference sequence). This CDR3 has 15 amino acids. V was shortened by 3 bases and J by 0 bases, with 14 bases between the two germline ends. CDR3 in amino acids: CAWRETRFMNTEAFF. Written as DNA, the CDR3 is TGTGCCTGGAGGGAAACAAGGTTTATGAACACTGAAGCTTTCTTT.

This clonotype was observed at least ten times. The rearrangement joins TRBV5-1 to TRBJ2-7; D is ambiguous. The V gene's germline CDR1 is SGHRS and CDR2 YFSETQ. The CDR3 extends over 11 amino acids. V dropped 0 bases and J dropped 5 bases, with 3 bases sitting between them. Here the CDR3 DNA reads TGCGCCAGCAGCTTGGAGCACGAGCAGTACTTC. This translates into CASSLEHEQYF.

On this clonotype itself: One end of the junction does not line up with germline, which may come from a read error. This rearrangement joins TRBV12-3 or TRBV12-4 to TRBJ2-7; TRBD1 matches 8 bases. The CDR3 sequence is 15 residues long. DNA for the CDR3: TGTGCCTGCAGTTCCGCCGGGACAGGCACCTACGAGCAGTACTTC. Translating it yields CACSSAGTGTYEQYF.

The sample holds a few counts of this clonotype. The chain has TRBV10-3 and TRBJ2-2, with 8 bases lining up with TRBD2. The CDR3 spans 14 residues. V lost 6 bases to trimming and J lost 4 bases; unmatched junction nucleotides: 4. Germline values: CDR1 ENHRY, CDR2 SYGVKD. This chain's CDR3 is CAIRETSVTGELFF. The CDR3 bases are TGTGCCATCAGAGAGACTAGCGTCACCGGGGAGCTGTTTTTT.

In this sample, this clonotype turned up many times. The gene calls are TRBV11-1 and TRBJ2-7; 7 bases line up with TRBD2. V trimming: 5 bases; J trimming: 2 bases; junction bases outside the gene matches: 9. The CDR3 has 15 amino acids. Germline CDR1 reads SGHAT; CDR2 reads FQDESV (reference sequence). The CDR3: CASSPASGSTYEQYF. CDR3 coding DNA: TGTGCCAGCAGCCCAGCTAGCGGATCGACCTACGAGCAGTACTTC.

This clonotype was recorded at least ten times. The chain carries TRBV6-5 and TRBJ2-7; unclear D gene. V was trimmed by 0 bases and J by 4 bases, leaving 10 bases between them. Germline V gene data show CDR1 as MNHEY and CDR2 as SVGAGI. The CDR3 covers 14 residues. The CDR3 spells CASSYSNVKYEQYF. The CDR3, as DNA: TGTGCCAGCAGTTACTCGAACGTGAAATACGAGCAGTACTTC.

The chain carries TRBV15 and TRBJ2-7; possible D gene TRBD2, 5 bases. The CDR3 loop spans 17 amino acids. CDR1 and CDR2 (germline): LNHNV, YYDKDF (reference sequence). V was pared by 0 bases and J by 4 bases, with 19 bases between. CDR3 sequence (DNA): TGTGCCACCAGCAGAGATGCGGTACGGGGAGCACCTTACGAGCAGTACTTC. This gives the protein CATSRDAVRGAPYEQYF.

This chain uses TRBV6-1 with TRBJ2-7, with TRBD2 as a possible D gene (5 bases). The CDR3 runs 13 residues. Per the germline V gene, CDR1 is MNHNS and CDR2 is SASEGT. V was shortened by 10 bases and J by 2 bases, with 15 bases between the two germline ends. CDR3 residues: CATEGSSTYEQYF. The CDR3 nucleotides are TGTGCCACCGAGGGATCGTCAACCTACGAGCAGTACTTC.

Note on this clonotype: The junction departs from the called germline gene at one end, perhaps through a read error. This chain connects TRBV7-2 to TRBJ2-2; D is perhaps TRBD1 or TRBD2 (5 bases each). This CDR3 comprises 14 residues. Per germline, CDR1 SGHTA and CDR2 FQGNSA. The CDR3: CASSLPRTSGELLF. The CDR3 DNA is TGTGCCAGCAGCTTACCTCGGACATCCGGGGAGCTGTTGTTT.

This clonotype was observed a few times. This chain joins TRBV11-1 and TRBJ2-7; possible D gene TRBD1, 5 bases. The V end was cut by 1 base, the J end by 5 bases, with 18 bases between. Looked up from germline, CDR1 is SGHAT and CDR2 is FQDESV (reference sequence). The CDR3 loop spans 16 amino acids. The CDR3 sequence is CASSLGQQVVRDEQYF. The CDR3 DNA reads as TGTGCCAGCAGCTTAGGACAACAGGTTGTGCGCGACGAGCAGTACTTC.

The CDR3: CASSWTESNTGELFF. CDR3 bases: TGTGCCAGCAGTTGGACAGAGTCGAACACCGGGGAGCTGTTTTTT. V usage is TRBV12-3 or TRBV12-4 and J usage is TRBJ2-2, with a tentative D call TRBD1 (6 bases). V shed 4 bases and J shed 0 bases, with 9 bases lying between them. CDR3 size: 15 residues.

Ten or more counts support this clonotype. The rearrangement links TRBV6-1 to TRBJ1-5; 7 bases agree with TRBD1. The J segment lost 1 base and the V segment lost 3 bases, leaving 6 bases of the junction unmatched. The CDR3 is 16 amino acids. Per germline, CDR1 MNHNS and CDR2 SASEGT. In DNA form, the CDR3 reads TGTGCCAGCAGTGATACAGGGGCCGGGAGCAATCAGCCCCAGCATTTT. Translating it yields CASSDTGAGSNQPQHF.

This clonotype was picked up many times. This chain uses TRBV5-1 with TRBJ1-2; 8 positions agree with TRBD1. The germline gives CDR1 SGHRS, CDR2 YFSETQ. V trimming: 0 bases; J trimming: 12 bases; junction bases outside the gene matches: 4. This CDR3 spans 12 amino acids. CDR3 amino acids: CASSLGDRLHTF. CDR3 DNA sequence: TGCGCCAGCAGCTTGGGGGACAGGCTTCACACCTTC.

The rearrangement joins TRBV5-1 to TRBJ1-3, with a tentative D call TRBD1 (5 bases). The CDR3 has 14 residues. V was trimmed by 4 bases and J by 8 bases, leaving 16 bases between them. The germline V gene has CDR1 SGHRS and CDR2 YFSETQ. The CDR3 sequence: CASSPDPGGDTIYF. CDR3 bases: TGCGCCAGCAGCCCAGACCCGGGAGGGGACACCATATATTTT. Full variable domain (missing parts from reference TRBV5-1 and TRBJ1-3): KAGVTQTPRYLIKTRGQQVTLSCSPISGHRSVSWYQQTPGQGLQFLFEYFSETQRNKGNFPGRFSGRQFSNSRSEMNVSTLELGDSALYLCASSPDPGGDTIYFGEGSWLTVV.

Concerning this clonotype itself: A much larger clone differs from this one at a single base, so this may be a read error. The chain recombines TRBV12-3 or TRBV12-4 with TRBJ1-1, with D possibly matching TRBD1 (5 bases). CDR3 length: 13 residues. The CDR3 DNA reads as TGTGCCAGCAGAGTGACAGTCAACACTGAAGCTTGCTTT. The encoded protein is CASRVTVNTEACF.